Here is one T cell receptor beta chain with its context. Its matching antigen is unknown. Libraries were prepared by immunoSEQ multiplex PCR; TCRdb keeps only in-frame clonotypes and omits some of them. The sample shows 50,000 to 60,000 clones, around nine tenths of them seen only once. These data come from a study of T cells in localized non-small cell lung cancer. Study results and caveats: Highest T cell clonality was seen in uninvolved adjacent lung, surpassing that measured in tumor. When the top 100 tumor clones were examined, a median approximately 59 of them also appeared in the adjacent lung, which was paired and uninvolved.

CDR1 is LNHDA and CDR2 is SQIVND in the germline V gene (reference sequence). The CDR3 runs 14 residues. V gave up 8 bases and J gave up 4 bases; unmatched junction bases: 7. This chain joins TRBV19 and TRBJ2-5, with 10 bases that match TRBD1. The receptor was isolated from a female donor with stage II lung adenocarcinoma. The source material was PBMCs, sampled before any cancer treatment. CDR3 nucleotide sequence: TGTGCCAGTGGGAAAGGACAGGGGGGAGAGACCCAGTACTTC. Residues: CASGKGQGGETQYF.